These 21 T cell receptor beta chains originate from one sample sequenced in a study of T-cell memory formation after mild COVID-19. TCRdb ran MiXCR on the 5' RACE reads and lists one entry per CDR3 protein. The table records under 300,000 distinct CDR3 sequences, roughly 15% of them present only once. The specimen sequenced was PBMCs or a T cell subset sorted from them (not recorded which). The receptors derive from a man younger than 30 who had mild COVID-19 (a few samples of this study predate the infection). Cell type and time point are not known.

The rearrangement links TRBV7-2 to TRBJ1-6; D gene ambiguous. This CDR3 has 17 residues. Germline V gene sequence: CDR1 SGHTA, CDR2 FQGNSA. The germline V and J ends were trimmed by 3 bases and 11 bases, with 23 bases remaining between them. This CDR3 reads CASSLANAQLFTAPLHF. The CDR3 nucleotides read TGTGCCAGCAGCTTGGCGAACGCTCAGCTTTTTACAGCACCCCTCCACTTT.

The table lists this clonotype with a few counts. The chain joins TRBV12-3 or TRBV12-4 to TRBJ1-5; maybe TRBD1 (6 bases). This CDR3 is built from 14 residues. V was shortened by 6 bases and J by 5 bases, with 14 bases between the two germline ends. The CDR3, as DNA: TGTGCCAGCAGCTTTACAGGGACCGATCAGCCCCAGCATTTT. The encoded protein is CASSFTGTDQPQHF.

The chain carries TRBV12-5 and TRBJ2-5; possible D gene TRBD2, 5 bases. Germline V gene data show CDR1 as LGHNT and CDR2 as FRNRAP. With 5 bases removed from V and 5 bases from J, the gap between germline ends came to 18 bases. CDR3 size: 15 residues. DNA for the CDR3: TGTGCTAGTGGTCCCAATTCCGGCGGGTTGGAGACCCAGTACTTC. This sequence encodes CASGPNSGGLETQYF.

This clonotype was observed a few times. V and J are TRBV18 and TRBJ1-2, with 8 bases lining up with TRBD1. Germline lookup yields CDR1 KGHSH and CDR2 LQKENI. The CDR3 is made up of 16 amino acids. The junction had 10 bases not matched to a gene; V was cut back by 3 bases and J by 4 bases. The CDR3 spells CASSPPWTGKPYGYTF. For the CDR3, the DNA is TGTGCCAGCTCACCCCCATGGACAGGGAAACCCTATGGCTACACCTTC.

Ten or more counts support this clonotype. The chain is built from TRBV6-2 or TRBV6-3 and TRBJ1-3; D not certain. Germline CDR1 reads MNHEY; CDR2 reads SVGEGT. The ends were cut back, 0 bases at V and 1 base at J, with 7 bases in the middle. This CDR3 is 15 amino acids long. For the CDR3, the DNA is TGTGCCAGCAGTTACTCGATGGCGTCTGGAAACACCATATATTTT. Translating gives CASSYSMASGNTIYF.

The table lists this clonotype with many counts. CDR3 in amino acids: CASSLIAGGSTDTQYF. The CDR3 bases are TGTGCCAGCAGCTTAATTGCGGGGGGGAGCACAGATACGCAGTATTTT. V usage is TRBV7-2 and J usage is TRBJ2-3; 9 bases line up with TRBD2. CDR1 and CDR2 (germline): SGHTA, FQGNSA. There are 16 residues in the CDR3. Losses at the gene ends were 2 bases for V and 0 bases for J; bases not matched to a gene: 3.

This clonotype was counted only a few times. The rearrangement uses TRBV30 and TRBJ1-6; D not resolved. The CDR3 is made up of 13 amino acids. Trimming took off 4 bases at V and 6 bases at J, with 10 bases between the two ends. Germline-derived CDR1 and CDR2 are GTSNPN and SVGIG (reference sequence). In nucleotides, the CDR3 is TGTGCCTGGAACGTCCTGATTAATTCACCCCTCCACTTT. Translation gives CAWNVLINSPLHF. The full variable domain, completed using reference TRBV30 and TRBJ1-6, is SQTIHQWPATLVQPVGSPLSLECTVEGTSNPNLYWYRQAAGRGLQLLFYSVGIGQISSEVPQNLSASRPQDRQFILSSKKLLLSDSGFYLCAWNVLINSPLHFGNGTRLTVT.

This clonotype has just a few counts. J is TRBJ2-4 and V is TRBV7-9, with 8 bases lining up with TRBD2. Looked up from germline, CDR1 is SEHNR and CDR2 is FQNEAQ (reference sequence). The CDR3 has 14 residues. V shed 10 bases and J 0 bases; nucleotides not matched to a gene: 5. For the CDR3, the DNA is TGTGCCACCTCGGGGGGGGAAGCCAAAAACATTCAGTACTTC. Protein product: CATSGGEAKNIQYF.

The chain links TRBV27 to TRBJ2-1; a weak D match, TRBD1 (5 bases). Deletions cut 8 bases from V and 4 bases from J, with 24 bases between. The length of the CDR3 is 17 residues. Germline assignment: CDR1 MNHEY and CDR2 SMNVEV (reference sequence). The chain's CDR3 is CASHPPQGLFRYNEQFF. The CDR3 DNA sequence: TGTGCCAGCCACCCCCCGCAGGGTTTATTTCGGTACAATGAGCAGTTCTTC.

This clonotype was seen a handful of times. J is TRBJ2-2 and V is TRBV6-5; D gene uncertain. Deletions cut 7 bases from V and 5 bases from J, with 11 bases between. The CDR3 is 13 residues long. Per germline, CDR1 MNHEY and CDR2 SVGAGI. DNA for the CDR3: TGTGCCAGCACCTACCAACTGACCGGGGAGCTGTTTTTT. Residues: CASTYQLTGELFF.

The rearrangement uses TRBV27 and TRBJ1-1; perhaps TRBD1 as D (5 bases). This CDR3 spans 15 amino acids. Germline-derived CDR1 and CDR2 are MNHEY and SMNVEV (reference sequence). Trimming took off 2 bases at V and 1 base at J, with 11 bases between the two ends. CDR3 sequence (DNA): TGTGCCAGCAGTTTAATGGGGCTGGGGAACACTGAAGCTTTCTTT. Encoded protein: CASSLMGLGNTEAFF.

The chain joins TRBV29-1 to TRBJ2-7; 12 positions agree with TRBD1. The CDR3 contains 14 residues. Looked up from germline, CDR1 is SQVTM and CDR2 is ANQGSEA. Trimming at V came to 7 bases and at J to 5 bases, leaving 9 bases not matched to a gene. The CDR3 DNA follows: TGCAGCGCCCTCAGCGGGACAGGGGGCGACGAGCAGTACGTC. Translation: CSALSGTGGDEQYV.

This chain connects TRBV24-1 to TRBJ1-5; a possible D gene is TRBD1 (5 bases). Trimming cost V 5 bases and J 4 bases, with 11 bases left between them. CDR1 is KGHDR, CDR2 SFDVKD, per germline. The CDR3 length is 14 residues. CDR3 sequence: CATSGEGKNQPQHF. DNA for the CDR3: TGTGCCACCAGTGGGGAGGGGAAGAATCAGCCCCAGCATTTT.

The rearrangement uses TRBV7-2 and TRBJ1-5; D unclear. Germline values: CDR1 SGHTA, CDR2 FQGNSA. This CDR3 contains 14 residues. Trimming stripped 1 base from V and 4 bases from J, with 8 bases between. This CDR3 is CASSLDVLNQPQHF. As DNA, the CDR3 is TGTGCCAGCAGCTTAGACGTATTAAATCAGCCCCAGCATTTT.

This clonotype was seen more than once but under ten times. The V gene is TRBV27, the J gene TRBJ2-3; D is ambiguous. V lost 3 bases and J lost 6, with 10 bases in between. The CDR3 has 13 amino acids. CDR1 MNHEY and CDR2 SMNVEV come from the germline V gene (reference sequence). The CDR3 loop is CASSFWREDTQYF. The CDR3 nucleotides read TGTGCCAGCAGTTTTTGGAGAGAGGATACGCAGTATTTT.

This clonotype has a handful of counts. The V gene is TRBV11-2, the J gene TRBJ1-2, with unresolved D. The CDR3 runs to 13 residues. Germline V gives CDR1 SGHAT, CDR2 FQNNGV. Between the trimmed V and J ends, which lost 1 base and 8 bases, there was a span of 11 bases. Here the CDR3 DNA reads TGTGCCAGCAGCTTAGCATGGTCTTGGGGCTACACCTTC. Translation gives CASSLAWSWGYTF.

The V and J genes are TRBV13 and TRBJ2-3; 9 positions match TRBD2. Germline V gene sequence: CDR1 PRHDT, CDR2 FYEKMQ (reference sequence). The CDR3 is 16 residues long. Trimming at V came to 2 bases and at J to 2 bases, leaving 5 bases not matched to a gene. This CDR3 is CASSLRLAGTTDTQYF. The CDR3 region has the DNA TGTGCCAGCAGCTTAAGGCTAGCGGGGACCACAGATACGCAGTATTTT.

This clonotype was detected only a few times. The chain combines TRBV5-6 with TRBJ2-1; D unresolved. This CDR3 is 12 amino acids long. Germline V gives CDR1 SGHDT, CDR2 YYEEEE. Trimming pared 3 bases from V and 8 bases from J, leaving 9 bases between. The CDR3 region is CASSSFQDEQFF. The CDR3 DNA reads TGTGCCAGCAGCTCGTTTCAAGATGAGCAGTTCTTC.

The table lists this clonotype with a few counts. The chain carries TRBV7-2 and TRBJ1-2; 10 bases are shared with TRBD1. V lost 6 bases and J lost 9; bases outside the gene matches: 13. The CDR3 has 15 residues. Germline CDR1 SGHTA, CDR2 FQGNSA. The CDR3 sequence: CASSSRWDRGGRYTF. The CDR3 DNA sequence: TGTGCCAGCAGTAGTAGATGGGACAGGGGCGGTCGCTACACCTTC.

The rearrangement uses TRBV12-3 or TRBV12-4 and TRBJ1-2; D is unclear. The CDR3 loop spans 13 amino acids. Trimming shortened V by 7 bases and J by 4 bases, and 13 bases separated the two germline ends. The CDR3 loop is CASISKGAYGYTF. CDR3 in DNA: TGTGCCAGCATCTCGAAGGGTGCCTATGGCTACACCTTC.

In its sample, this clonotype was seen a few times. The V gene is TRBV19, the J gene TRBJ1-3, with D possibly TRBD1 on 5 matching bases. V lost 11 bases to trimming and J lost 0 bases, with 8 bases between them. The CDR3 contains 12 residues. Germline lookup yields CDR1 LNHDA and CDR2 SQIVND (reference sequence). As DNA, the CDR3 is TGTGCCGGCGGGGGCTCTGGAAACACCATATATTTT. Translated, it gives CAGGGSGNTIYF.